Shown below are 21 T cell receptor beta chains from a single sample sequenced in a study of blood T cell repertoires in COVID-19. Repertoires were generated with immunoSEQ multiplex PCR, while TCRdb's copy carries only in-frame clones and drops some. This sample has 200,000 to 250,000 clones, with 70% to 90% found just once. Sequencing was done on a sample of peripheral blood. The origin of the receptors is a woman aged 18-30 years who had recovered from COVID-19.

The J gene is TRBJ1-1, the V gene TRBV3-1 (or the pseudogene TRBV3-2), with 7 bases that match TRBD1. This CDR3 is 16 amino acids long. V lost 1 base, J lost 3 bases, and 8 bases stayed unmatched. Germline CDR1 is LGHDT and CDR2 is YNNKEL (reference sequence). The CDR3 reads CASSQVIDREDTEAFF. The CDR3 DNA reads TGTGCCAGCAGCCAAGTAATAGACAGGGAGGACACTGAAGCTTTCTTT.

This clone was counted between two and nine times. The chain couples TRBV2 to TRBJ2-2, with 10 bases matching TRBD1. Trimming took 5 bases from V and 5 from J; bases not matched to a gene: 2. Germline loops: CDR1 SNHLY, CDR2 FYNNEI. This CDR3 is 14 amino acids long. CDR3 sequence reads: CASSWTGGTGELFF. DNA for the CDR3: TGTGCCAGCAGTTGGACAGGGGGGACCGGGGAGCTGTTTTTT.

The J gene is TRBJ1-5, the V gene TRBV18; D is undetermined. The length of the CDR3 is 15 residues. Germline lookup yields CDR1 KGHSH and CDR2 LQKENI. The V end lost 3 bases, the J end lost 4 bases, and 13 bases lay between the germline ends. CDR3 nucleotide sequence: TGTGCCAGCTCACCCGCCACGTCGGGAAATCAGCCCCAGCATTTT. Its translation: CASSPATSGNQPQHF.

The chain employs TRBV4-3 and TRBJ2-5; 7 bases match TRBD1. Germline V CDR1 and CDR2: LGHNA, YSLEER. The length of the CDR3 is 15 residues. V lost 0 bases and J lost 2; bases outside the gene matches: 3. CDR3 in amino acids: CASSQDKTGQETQYF. DNA of the CDR3: TGCGCCAGCAGCCAAGATAAGACAGGGCAAGAGACCCAGTACTTC.

The J gene is TRBJ1-1, the V gene TRBV7-2; a possible D gene is TRBD1 (6 bases). CDR3 length: 13 amino acids. Germline values: CDR1 SGHTA, CDR2 FQGNSA. The V end lost 3 bases, the J end lost 8 bases, and 13 bases lay between the germline ends. CDR3 sequence (DNA): TGTGCCAGCAGCTTCGGGGGGCTTGTGGAAGCTTTCTTT. This sequence encodes CASSFGGLVEAFF.

The chain has TRBV25-1 and TRBJ2-2; D not certain. There are 13 residues in the CDR3. Trimming removed 5 bases at V and 6 bases at J, with 10 bases between. CDR1 and CDR2 from the germline V gene are MGHDK and SYGVNS. The CDR3 region has the DNA TGTGCCAGCAGTCAAAGAATAGCCGGGGAGCTGTTTTTT. This sequence encodes CASSQRIAGELFF.

V and J are TRBV2 and TRBJ2-3; D perhaps matches TRBD2 (5 bases). V lost 2 bases and J lost 5, with 8 bases in between. The CDR3 runs 13 residues. Germline loops: CDR1 SNHLY, CDR2 FYNNEI. This CDR3 reads CASSENRGDTQYF. CDR3 DNA sequence: TGTGCCAGCAGTGAAAACCGGGGAGATACGCAGTATTTT.

The table lists this clone with a few counts. The V and J genes are TRBV6-4 and TRBJ2-3; 10 bases map to TRBD1. The germline CDR1 and CDR2 sequences are MRHNA and SNTAGT. The CDR3 has 15 residues. Germline trimming cut 0 bases from V and 4 bases from J; bases unmatched to any gene: 1. This CDR3 is CASSDSGTGADTQYF. CDR3 in DNA: TGTGCCAGCAGTGACTCCGGGACAGGGGCAGATACGCAGTATTTT.

This chain joins TRBV2 and TRBJ1-6; the D gene is possibly TRBD1 (6 bases). The germline V and J ends were trimmed by 6 bases and 4 bases, with 13 bases remaining between them. The CDR3 sequence is 15 residues long. The germline V gene encodes CDR1 SNHLY and CDR2 FYNNEI. CDR3 loop: CASSVRDKYNSPLHF. The CDR3 nucleotides read TGTGCCAGCAGCGTTCGGGACAAATATAATTCACCCCTCCACTTT.

The sample holds a few counts of this clone. V gene TRBV6-2 or TRBV6-3 combines with J gene TRBJ2-1; TRBD2 agrees at 9 bases. CDR1 is MNHEY and CDR2 is SVGEGT in the germline V gene. CDR3 size: 19 residues. The V segment lost 2 bases and the J segment 5 bases; nucleotides outside the gene matches: 16. CDR3 nucleotides: TGTGCCAGCAGTTACACTGCCCCCTTGGGCGCGGGAGGGAACAATGAGCAGTTCTTC. Translation: CASSYTAPLGAGGNNEQFF.

The CDR3 here is CASSLLQGLSTEAFF. The CDR3 DNA reads TGCGCCAGCAGCCTTCTCCAGGGTCTAAGCACTGAAGCTTTCTTT. V is TRBV4-3 and J is TRBJ1-1, with D possibly being TRBD1 (5 bases). Germline CDR1 is LGHNA and CDR2 is YSLEER. V lost 4 bases and J lost 4, with 16 bases in between. This CDR3 comprises 15 residues.

About this clone: Within the sample, other DNA sequences also encode this same CDR3. This sequence joins TRBV2 and TRBJ1-5, with D maybe TRBD1 (6 bases). Trimming left V 4 bases short and J 0 bases short, with 13 bases between. Looked up from germline, CDR1 is SNHLY and CDR2 is FYNNEI. This CDR3 has 16 amino acids. CDR3 amino acids: CASSAGTPYSNQPQHF. CDR3 in DNA: TGTGCCAGCAGTGCAGGGACACCTTATAGCAATCAGCCCCAGCATTTT.

This clone was seen once. The chain couples TRBV27 to TRBJ1-2; TRBD1 aligns across 8 bases. Germline-derived CDR1 and CDR2 are MNHEY and SMNVEV (reference sequence). With 4 bases clipped from V and 4 bases from J, the junction kept 14 bases outside the gene matches. The CDR3 has 17 residues. CDR3 in DNA: TGTGCCAGCAGTTCGAGACAGGGGAGACCGGAAAGCTATGGCTACACCTTC. Translated, it gives CASSSRQGRPESYGYTF.

This sequence joins TRBV6-2 or TRBV6-3 and TRBJ2-3; D might be TRBD2 (7 bases). This CDR3 has 16 amino acids. Germline V CDR1 and CDR2: MNHEY, SVGEGT. V dropped 1 base and J dropped 5 bases, with 16 bases sitting between them. CDR3 sequence (DNA): TGTGCCAGCAGTTACTGGGGGCGGGAGCGGGAAGATACGCAGTATTTT. Translation: CASSYWGREREDTQYF.

The chain joins TRBV5-1 to TRBJ2-1; 8 bases are a match to TRBD2. Germline CDR1 and CDR2: SGHRS and YFSETQ. After removal of 1 base from V and 2 bases from J, the junction contained 2 bases not matched to a gene. The CDR3 consists of 15 residues. The CDR3 protein is CASSLIAGTYNEQFF. DNA for the CDR3: TGCGCCAGCAGCTTGATAGCGGGAACCTACAATGAGCAGTTCTTC. Based on the CDR3 plus reference TRBV5-1 and TRBJ2-1, the full variable domain is KAGVTQTPRYLIKTRGQQVTLSCSPISGHRSVSWYQQTPGQGLQFLFEYFSETQRNKGNFPGRFSGRQFSNSRSEMNVSTLELGDSALYLCASSLIAGTYNEQFFGPGTRLTVL.

The chain uses TRBV6-2 or TRBV6-3 and TRBJ1-1; the D is unclear. Trimming took 0 bases from V and 7 from J, leaving 12 bases between them. Germline V gene data show CDR1 as MNHEY and CDR2 as SVGEGT. This CDR3 is 14 amino acids long. CDR3 amino acids: CASSYSTSYSEAFF. CDR3 nucleotide sequence: TGTGCCAGCAGTTACTCGACAAGTTACAGTGAAGCTTTCTTT.

The rearrangement links TRBV5-4 to TRBJ1-2; TRBD1 might be the D (5 bases). The germline V gene has CDR1 SGHNT and CDR2 YYREEE (reference sequence). The ends were cut back, 0 bases at V and 4 bases at J, with 7 bases in the middle. The CDR3 is 13 residues long. The CDR3 region has the DNA TGTGCCAGCAGCTTGGGGGGCAGCTATGGCTACACCTTC. This translates into CASSLGGSYGYTF.

The chain has TRBV19 and TRBJ2-1, with TRBD2 as a possible D gene (6 bases). The V end lost 4 bases, the J end lost 7 bases, and 26 bases lay between the germline ends. CDR3 length equals 18 residues. Per germline, CDR1 LNHDA and CDR2 SQIVND (reference sequence). The CDR3 loop reads CASSTLTTSSRGKNEQFF. DNA for the CDR3: TGTGCCAGTAGTACCCTTACGACTAGTAGTAGGGGAAAAAATGAGCAGTTCTTC.

The J gene is TRBJ2-1, the V gene TRBV11-3; no clear D. CDR3 size: 15 residues. CDR1 and CDR2 (germline): SGHNT, YENEEA. Trimming pared 1 base from V and 4 bases from J, leaving 11 bases between. The CDR3 loop reads CASSLGLQAYNEQFF. CDR3 bases: TGTGCCAGCAGCTTAGGACTTCAAGCTTACAATGAGCAGTTCTTC.

This clone appeared once. The chain employs TRBV28 and TRBJ2-7, with TRBD1 matching over 8 bases. Unmatched junction bases numbered 9, after V lost 6 bases and J lost 5 bases. Per the germline V gene, CDR1 is MDHEN and CDR2 is SYDVKM. This CDR3 contains 14 residues. CDR3 region: CASSQTGALDEQYF. The CDR3 DNA is TGTGCCAGCAGCCAGACAGGGGCACTAGACGAGCAGTACTTC.

The gene calls are TRBV9 and TRBJ2-1; TRBD1 agrees at 10 bases. CDR1 and CDR2 (germline): SGDLS, YYNGEE. This CDR3 spans 15 amino acids. The ends lost 4 bases at V and 4 bases at J; junction bases unmatched: 5. The CDR3 reads CASSPRQGAYNEQFF. The CDR3 DNA follows: TGTGCCAGCAGCCCGCGACAGGGGGCGTACAATGAGCAGTTCTTC.